The present T cell receptor beta chain was sequenced within a study of blood T cell repertoires in COVID-19. Here immunoSEQ multiplex PCR was the method, and the copy in TCRdb shows in-frame clones only, minus some. The sample has over 120,000 clones; 70% to 90% are singletons. There are 15 residues in the CDR3. Trimming took 4 bases from V and 0 from J, leaving 6 bases between them. Germline CDR1 and CDR2: KGHDR and SFDVKD. This chain joins TRBV24-1 and TRBJ1-6; no firm D call. Sequencing was done on a sample of peripheral blood. This clonotype originated in a human donor with acute or convalescent COVID-19. The donor label of this sample is uncertain. The CDR3 region is CATSEPSSYNSPLHF. CDR3 in DNA: TGTGCCACCAGTGAACCGAGCTCCTATAATTCACCCCTCCACTTT.